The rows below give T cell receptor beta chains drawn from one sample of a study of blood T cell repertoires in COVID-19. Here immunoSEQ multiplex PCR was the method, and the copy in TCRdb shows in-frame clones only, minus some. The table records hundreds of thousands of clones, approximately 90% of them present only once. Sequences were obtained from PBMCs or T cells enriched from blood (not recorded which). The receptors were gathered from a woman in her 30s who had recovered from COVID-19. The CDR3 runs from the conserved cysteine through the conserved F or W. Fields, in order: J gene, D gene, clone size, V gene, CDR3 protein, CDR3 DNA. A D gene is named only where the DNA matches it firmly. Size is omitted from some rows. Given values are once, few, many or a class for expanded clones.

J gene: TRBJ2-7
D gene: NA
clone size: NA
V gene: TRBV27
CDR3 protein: CASSLQGLEYEQYF
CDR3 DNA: TGTGCCAGCAGTTTACAGGGATTAGAGTACGAGCAGTACTTC

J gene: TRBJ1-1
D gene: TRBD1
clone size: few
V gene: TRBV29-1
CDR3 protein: CSVTPGTGAEAFF
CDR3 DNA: TGCAGCGTAACGCCCGGGACAGGGGCTGAAGCTTTCTTT

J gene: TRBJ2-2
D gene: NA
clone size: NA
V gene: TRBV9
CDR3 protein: CASSVDALNTGELFF
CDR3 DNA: TGTGCCAGCAGCGTAGATGCACTTAACACCGGGGAGCTGTTTTTT

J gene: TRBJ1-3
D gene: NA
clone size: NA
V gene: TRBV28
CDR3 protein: CASSYPGQLSGNTIYF
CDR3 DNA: TGTGCCAGCAGTTACCCGGGACAACTCAGTGGAAACACCATATATTTT

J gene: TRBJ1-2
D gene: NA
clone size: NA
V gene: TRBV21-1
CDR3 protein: CASSTSDRGRVGYTF
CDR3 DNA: TGTGCCAGCAGCACGAGCGACAGGGGAAGGGTAGGCTACACCTTC

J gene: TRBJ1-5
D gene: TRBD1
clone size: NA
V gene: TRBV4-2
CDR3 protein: CASSLTDRGQPQHF
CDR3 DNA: TGTGCCAGCAGCCTAACAGACAGGGGTCAGCCCCAGCATTTT

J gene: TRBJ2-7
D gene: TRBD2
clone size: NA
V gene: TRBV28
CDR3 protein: CASSPSGRSYEQYF
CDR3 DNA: TGTGCCAGCAGCCCGAGCGGGAGGTCCTACGAGCAGTACTTC

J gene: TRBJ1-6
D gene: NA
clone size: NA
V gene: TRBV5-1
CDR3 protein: CASSPTVSSYNSPLHF
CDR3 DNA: TGCGCCAGCAGCCCGACAGTGAGCTCCTATAATTCACCCCTCCACTTT

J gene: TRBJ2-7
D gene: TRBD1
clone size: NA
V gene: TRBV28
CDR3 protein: CASSPRWDRENYISYEQYF
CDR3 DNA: TGTGCCAGCAGTCCACGTTGGGACAGGGAGAACTATATCTCCTACGAGCAGTACTTC

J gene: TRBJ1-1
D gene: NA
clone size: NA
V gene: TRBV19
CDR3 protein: CASSTSYTTEAFF
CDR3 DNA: TGTGCCAGTAGTACTTCCTATACTACTGAAGCTTTCTTT

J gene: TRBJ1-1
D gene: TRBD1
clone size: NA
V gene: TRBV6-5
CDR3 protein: CASSFDRQGMNTEAFF
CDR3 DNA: TGTGCCAGCAGTTTCGACCGACAGGGAATGAACACTGAAGCTTTCTTT

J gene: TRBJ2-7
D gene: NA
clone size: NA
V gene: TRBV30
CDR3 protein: CAWLRTAYEQYF
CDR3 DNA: TGTGCCTGGCTCCGGACAGCCTACGAGCAGTACTTC

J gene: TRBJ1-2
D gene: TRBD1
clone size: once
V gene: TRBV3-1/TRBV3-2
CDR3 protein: CASNLDRVIFGYTF
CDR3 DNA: TGTGCCAGCAACTTAGACAGGGTGATCTTTGGCTACACCTTC

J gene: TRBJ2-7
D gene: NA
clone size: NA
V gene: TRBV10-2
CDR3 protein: CASRSLGEFLLEQYF
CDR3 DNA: TGCGCCAGCAGATCGCTGGGCGAATTCCTCCTCGAGCAGTACTTC

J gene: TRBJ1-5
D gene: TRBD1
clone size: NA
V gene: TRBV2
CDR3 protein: CASSWTGSNQPQHF
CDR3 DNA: TGTGCCAGCAGTTGGACAGGCTCCAATCAGCCCCAGCATTTT

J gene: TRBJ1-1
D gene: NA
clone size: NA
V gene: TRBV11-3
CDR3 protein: CASSLESGTEAFF
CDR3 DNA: TGTGCCAGCAGCTTAGAATCGGGCACTGAAGCTTTCTTT

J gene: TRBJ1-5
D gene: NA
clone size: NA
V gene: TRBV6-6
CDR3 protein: CASSYSSQGSPQPQHF
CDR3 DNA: TGTGCCAGCAGTTACTCGAGCCAGGGGTCCCCTCAGCCCCAGCATTTT

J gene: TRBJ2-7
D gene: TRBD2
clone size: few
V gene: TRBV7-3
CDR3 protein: CASSPEGGRAYEQYF
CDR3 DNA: TGTGCCAGCAGCCCCGAGGGAGGGAGGGCCTACGAGCAGTACTTC

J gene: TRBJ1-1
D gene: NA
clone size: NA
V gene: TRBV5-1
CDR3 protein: CASSPGQYTEAFF
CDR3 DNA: TGCGCCAGCAGCCCCGGACAGTACACTGAAGCTTTCTTT

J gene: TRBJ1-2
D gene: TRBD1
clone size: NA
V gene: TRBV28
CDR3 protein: CAIPSGQGLSYTF
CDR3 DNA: TGTGCCATCCCGTCCGGACAGGGACTAAGCTACACCTTC

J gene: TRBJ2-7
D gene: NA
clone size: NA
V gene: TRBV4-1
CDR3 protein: CASSQPLRGSPYEQYF
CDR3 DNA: TGCGCCAGCAGCCAGCCCCTCCGGGGTTCCCCCTACGAGCAGTACTTC

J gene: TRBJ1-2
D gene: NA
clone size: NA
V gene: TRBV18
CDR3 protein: CASSPGHKHTNYGYTF
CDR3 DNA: TGTGCCAGCTCACCGGGACATAAACATACTAACTATGGCTACACCTTC

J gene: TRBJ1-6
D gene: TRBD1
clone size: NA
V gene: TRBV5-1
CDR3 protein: CASSAGQVNSPLHF
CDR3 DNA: TGCGCCAGCAGCGCGGGACAGGTTAATTCACCCCTCCACTTT

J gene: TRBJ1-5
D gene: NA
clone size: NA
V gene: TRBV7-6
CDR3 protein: CASSSSSGDSNQPQHF
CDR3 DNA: TGTGCCAGCAGCTCCTCCTCAGGGGATAGCAATCAGCCCCAGCATTTT

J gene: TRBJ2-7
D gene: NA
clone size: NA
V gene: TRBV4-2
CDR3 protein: CASSQGEEPSIYEQYF
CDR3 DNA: TGTGCCAGCAGCCAAGGGGAGGAGCCATCAATTTACGAGCAGTACTTC

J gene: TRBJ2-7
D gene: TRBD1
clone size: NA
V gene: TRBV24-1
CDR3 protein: CATSDATGGSYEQYF
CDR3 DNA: TGTGCCACCAGTGATGCGACAGGGGGCTCCTACGAGCAGTACTTC

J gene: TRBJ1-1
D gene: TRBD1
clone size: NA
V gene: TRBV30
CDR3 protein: CAWSVGTGVRNTEAFF
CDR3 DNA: TGTGCCTGGAGTGTCGGGACAGGGGTTAGGAACACTGAAGCTTTCTTT

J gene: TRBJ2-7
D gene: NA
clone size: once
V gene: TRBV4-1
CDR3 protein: CASSPRFGSYEQYF
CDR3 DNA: TGCGCCAGCAGCCCTCGGTTCGGGTCCTACGAGCAGTACTTC

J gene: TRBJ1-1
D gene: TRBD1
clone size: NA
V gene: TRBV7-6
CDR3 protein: CASSPTGGRNTEAFF
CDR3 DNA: TGTGCCAGCAGCCCGACAGGGGGGCGGAACACTGAAGCTTTCTTT

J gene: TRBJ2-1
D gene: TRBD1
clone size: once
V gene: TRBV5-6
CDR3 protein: CASSLNRGRSNEQFF
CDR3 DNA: TGTGCCAGCAGCTTAAACAGGGGGCGCTCAAATGAGCAGTTCTTC

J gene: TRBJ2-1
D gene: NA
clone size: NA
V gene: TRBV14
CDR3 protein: CASSQGPAQGIYNEQFF
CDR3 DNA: TGTGCCAGCAGCCAAGGGCCCGCGCAGGGGATATACAATGAGCAGTTCTTC

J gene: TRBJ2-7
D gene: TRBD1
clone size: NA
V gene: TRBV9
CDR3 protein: CASSTRTGTYEQYF
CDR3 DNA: TGTGCCAGCAGCACCCGGACAGGGACCTACGAGCAGTACTTC

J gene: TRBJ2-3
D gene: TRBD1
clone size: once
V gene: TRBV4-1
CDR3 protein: CASSLGQGGTDTQYF
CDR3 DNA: TGCGCCAGCAGCCTGGGACAGGGGGGCACAGATACGCAGTATTTT